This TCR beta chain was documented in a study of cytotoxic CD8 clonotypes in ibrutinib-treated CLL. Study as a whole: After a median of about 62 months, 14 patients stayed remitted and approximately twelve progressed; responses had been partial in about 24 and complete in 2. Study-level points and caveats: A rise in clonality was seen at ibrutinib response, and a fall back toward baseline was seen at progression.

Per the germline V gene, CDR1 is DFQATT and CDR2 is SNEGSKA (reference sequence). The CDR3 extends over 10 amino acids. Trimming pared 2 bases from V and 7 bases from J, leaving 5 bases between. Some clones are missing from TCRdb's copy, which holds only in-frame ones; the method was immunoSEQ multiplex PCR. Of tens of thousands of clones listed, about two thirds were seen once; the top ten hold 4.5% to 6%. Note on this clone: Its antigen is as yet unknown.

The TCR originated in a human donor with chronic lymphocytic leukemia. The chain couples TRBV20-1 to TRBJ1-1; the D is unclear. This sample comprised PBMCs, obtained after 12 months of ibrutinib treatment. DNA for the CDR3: TGCAGTGCTAGACACCGTGAAGCTTTCTTT. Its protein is CSARHREAFF.